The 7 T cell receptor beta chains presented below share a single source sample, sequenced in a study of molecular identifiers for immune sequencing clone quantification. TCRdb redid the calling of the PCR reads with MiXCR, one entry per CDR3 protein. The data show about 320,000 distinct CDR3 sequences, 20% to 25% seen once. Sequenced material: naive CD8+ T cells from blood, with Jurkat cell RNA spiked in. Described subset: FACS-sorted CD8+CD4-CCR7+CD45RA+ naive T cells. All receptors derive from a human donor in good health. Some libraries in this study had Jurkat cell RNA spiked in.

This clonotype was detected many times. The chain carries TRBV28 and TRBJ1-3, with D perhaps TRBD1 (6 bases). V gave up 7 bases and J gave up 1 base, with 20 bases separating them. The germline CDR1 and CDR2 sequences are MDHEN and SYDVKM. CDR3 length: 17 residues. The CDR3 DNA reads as TGTGCCAGCACCCTAACGAAACAGGGCAATTCTGGAAACACCATATATTTT. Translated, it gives CASTLTKQGNSGNTIYF.

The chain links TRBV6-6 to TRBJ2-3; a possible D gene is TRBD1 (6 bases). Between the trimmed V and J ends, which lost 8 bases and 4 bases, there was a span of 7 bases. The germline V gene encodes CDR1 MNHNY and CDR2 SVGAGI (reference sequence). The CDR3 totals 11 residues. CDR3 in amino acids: CASEGADTQYF. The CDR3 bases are TGTGCCAGCGAGGGGGCAGATACGCAGTATTTT.

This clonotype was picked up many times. This chain's CDR3 is CATSEPGTEGGELFF. The CDR3 nucleotides are TGTGCCACCAGTGAACCCGGGACAGAGGGCGGGGAGCTGTTTTTT. The V call is TRBV24-1, the J call TRBJ2-2, with TRBD1 matching 7 bases. The CDR3 sequence is 15 residues long. V shed 4 bases and J 7 bases; nucleotides not matched to a gene: 8. Germline CDR1 is KGHDR and CDR2 is SFDVKD.

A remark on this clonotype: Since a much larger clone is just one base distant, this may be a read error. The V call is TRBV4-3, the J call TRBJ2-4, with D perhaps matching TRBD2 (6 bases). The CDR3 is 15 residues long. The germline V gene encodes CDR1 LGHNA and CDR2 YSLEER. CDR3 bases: TGCGCCGGCAGCCAAGAGCGAACCGGGGGTTACATTCAGTACTTC. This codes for CAGSQERTGGYIQYF.

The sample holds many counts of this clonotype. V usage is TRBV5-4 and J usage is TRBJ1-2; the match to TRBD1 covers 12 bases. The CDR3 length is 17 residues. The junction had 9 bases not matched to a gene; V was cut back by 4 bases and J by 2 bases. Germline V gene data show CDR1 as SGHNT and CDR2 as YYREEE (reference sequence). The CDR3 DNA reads TGTGCCAGCAGCATAACGGGACAGGGGGCGCAGAACTATGGCTACACCTTC. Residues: CASSITGQGAQNYGYTF.

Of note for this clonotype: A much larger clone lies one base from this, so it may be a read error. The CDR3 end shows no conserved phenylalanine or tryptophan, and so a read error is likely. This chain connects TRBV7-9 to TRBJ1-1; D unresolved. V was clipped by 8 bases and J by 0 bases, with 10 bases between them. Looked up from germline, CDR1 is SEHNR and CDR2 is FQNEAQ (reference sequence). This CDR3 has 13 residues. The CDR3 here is CASSGRMNTEAFL. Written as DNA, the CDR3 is TGTGCCAGCTCGGGCAGAATGAACACTGAAGCTTTCCTT.

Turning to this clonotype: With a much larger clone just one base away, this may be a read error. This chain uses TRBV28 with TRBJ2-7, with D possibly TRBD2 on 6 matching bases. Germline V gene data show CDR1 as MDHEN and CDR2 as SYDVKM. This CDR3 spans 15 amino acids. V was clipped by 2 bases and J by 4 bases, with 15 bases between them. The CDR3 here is CASSLPPSEGYEQYF. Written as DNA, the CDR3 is TGTGCCAGCAGTTTACCTCCTAGCGAGGGTTACGAGCAGTACTTC.